One sample yielded the 12 T cell receptor beta chains listed below, sequenced in a study of T-cell memory formation after mild COVID-19. TCRdb independently ran MiXCR on the 5' RACE reads; one entry per CDR3 protein. Counted here are about 560,000 distinct CDR3 sequences, around a sixth occurring once; the ten biggest clones make up about 8.1%. Source material: PBMCs or a T cell subset sorted from them (not recorded which). These receptors all stem from an adult woman who had mild COVID-19 (a few samples of this study predate the infection). Cell type and time point are not known.

This clonotype has a count of ten or more. The rearrangement uses TRBV29-1 and TRBJ2-7; TRBD2 agrees at 8 bases. The CDR3 runs to 14 residues. The V and J ends lost 2 bases and 2 bases, in that order; junction bases with no gene match: 5. CDR1 and CDR2 from the germline V gene are SQVTM and ANQGSEA. The CDR3 protein is CSVESGGPPYEQYF. CDR3 coding DNA: TGCAGCGTTGAATCGGGGGGGCCCCCCTACGAGCAGTACTTC.

The J gene is TRBJ1-2, the V gene TRBV9; TRBD1 matches 7 bases. The CDR3 sequence is 14 residues long. Unmatched junction bases numbered 9, after V lost 4 bases and J lost 6 bases. Germline CDR1 is SGDLS and CDR2 is YYNGEE. The CDR3 DNA reads TGTGCCAGCAGCTCAGGGGGGGTACCTGATGGCTACACCTTC. Its protein is CASSSGGVPDGYTF.

The chain recombines TRBV14 with TRBJ2-7; 9 bases are shared with TRBD1. CDR3 size: 15 residues. V gave up 4 bases and J gave up 3 bases; unmatched junction bases: 7. Germline CDR1 SGHDN, CDR2 FVKESK. The CDR3 DNA reads as TGTGCCAGCAGCCCGGGACAGGGACGCGGCTACGAGCAGTACTTC. Translating gives CASSPGQGRGYEQYF.

Many counts were recorded for this clonotype. The chain uses TRBV18 and TRBJ1-2, with TRBD1 matching 7 bases. The CDR3 spans 15 residues. Germline V lookup: CDR1 KGHSH, CDR2 LQKENI. V lost 3 bases and J lost 2; bases outside the gene matches: 6. CDR3 DNA sequence: TGTGCCAGCTCACCCGGAACAGGGGCAAACTATGGCTACACCTTC. Translating gives CASSPGTGANYGYTF.

This clonotype was seen more than once but under ten times. The chain links TRBV7-2 to TRBJ2-7; 7 bases match TRBD1. The CDR3 has 15 residues. V lost 0 bases to trimming and J lost 2 bases; unmatched junction nucleotides: 4. CDR1 and CDR2 from the germline V gene are SGHTA and FQGNSA. The CDR3 sequence: CASSLARGLTYEQYF. CDR3 DNA sequence: TGTGCCAGCAGCTTAGCGAGGGGGCTGACCTACGAGCAGTACTTC.

The gene calls are TRBV12-3 or TRBV12-4 and TRBJ1-2; D is perhaps TRBD1 (5 bases). Trimming pared 0 bases from V and 8 bases from J, leaving 10 bases between. This CDR3 comprises 13 residues. For the CDR3, the DNA is TGTGCCAGCAGTTTAGCCCCGGGGCTCGGCTACACCTTC. Translating gives CASSLAPGLGYTF.

This clonotype occurred once. The chain combines TRBV5-1 with TRBJ2-2, with D perhaps matching TRBD1 or TRBD2 (6 bases each). CDR3 length: 16 amino acids. Per the germline V gene, CDR1 is SGHRS and CDR2 is YFSETQ. Trimming took off 0 bases at V and 2 bases at J, with 11 bases between the two ends. In DNA form, the CDR3 reads TGCGCCAGCAGCTTGGATGTGGGGGGCAACACCGGGGAGCTGTTTTTT. This codes for CASSLDVGGNTGELFF.

This clonotype has a count of ten or more. The genes are TRBV10-3 and TRBJ2-1; TRBD2 is a possible D gene (5 bases). The germline CDR1 and CDR2 sequences are ENHRY and SYGVKD. The CDR3 loop spans 12 amino acids. With 4 bases removed from V and 9 bases from J, the gap between germline ends came to 10 bases. CDR3 sequence: CAISGTGGEQFF. Written as DNA, the CDR3 is TGTGCCATCAGTGGCACCGGAGGTGAGCAGTTCTTC.

This clonotype was seen a handful of times. V usage is TRBV20-1 and J usage is TRBJ2-1; 11 nucleotides agree with TRBD2. This CDR3 spans 14 amino acids. The germline V gene encodes CDR1 DFQATT and CDR2 SNEGSKA (reference sequence). V dropped 3 bases and J dropped 4; count of bases not matched to a gene: 2. The CDR3 here is CSASSGGVYNEQFF. The CDR3 coding sequence is TGCAGTGCTAGTAGCGGGGGGGTATACAATGAGCAGTTCTTC.

The V call is TRBV15, the J call TRBJ2-3; D may correspond to TRBD1 or TRBD2 (5 bases each). Germline V gene lookup returns CDR1 LNHNV and CDR2 YYDKDF (reference sequence). This CDR3 is built from 12 residues. The CDR3 DNA reads as TGTGCGACCGGGACGGAGGCAGATACGCAGTATTTT. It is translated as CATGTEADTQYF.

The chain has TRBV7-9 and TRBJ2-5; 10 bases line up with TRBD2. Germline loops: CDR1 SEHNR, CDR2 FQNEAQ (reference sequence). The CDR3 length is 15 residues. V shed 4 bases, J shed 3 bases, and the junction held 5 bases outside the gene matches. In DNA, the CDR3 is TGTGCCAGCAGCTCAGCGGGGGGGCTGGAAGAGACCCAGTACTTC. Its protein product is CASSSAGGLEETQYF.

This clonotype was recorded a few times. V gene TRBV7-8 combines with J gene TRBJ2-2, with TRBD1 matching over 8 bases. The length of the CDR3 is 15 residues. The germline V gene has CDR1 SGHVS and CDR2 FQNEAQ. The V and J ends lost 3 bases and 3 bases, in that order; junction bases with no gene match: 3. The CDR3 sequence: CASSFGQGYTGELFF. The DNA for the CDR3 is TGTGCCAGCAGCTTTGGACAGGGTTACACCGGGGAGCTGTTTTTT.